This T cell receptor beta chain is drawn from a study of blood T cells in healthy people across ages. Sample-barcoded 5' priming and a J-beta primer mix drove a second PCR of 7 to 11 cycles. MiXCR, run by TCRdb on the 5' RACE reads, gives a single entry per CDR3 protein. This sample has 850,000 to 1,300,000 distinct CDR3 sequences, with over 35% found just once. The length of the CDR3 is 13 residues. In germline, CDR1 is DFQATT, CDR2 SNEGSKA (reference sequence). V lost 3 bases to trimming and J lost 6 bases, with 13 bases between them. The clonotype comes from a woman aged 55-70 years in good health. The rearrangement links TRBV20-1 to TRBJ2-3, with D possibly being TRBD1 or TRBD2 (5 bases each). Sequences were obtained from blood. The CDR3 here is CSARAGAMDTQYF. CDR3 nucleotides: TGCAGTGCTAGGGCCGGGGCGATGGATACGCAGTATTTT.